The clone carrying this T cell receptor (beta chain) came up many times. TCRdb re-analysed the 5' RACE reads in MiXCR, keeping a single row per CDR3 protein. The sample has 100,000 to 120,000 distinct CDR3 sequences; 10% to 12% are singletons. Time point reported: blood at routine non-recurrence follow-up after resection. The source of the sample is a study of spatial heterogeneity in lung cancer. The CDR3 loop spans 17 amino acids. Germline assignment: CDR1 SGHVS and CDR2 FNYEAQ. Unmatched junction bases numbered 5, after V lost 5 bases and J lost 0 bases. The receptor's source is a female donor with early-stage non-small cell lung cancer. The sample in question was PBMCs, obtained at follow-up. V and J are TRBV7-6 and TRBJ2-6; 9 bases map to TRBD1. The CDR3 DNA follows: TGTGCCAGCAGCGCCGGGACAGGGAACTCTGGGGCCAACGTCCTGACTTTC. It codes for CASSAGTGNSGANVLTF.